The T cell receptor (beta chain) described here comes from a study of T cells in Graves' hyperthyroidism and ophthalmopathy. The study, taken as a whole, reports: Stable hyperthyroidism was told apart from ophthalmopathy by a model built on 13 V-J features.

Amplification of TCR beta CDR3 regions used RNA as the template. A first-round RT-PCR of the TCR CDR3 used the HTBI primer set. Each CDR3 protein is one row after TCRdb ran MiXCR on the multiplex PCR reads. The table records around 600,000 distinct CDR3 sequences, 15% to 19% of them present only once. This clonotype showed up just a few times. Its antigen is as yet unknown. The CDR3 is 16 amino acids. Germline CDR1 reads SGDLS; CDR2 reads YYNGEE. V lost 0 bases and J 3 bases, leaving 13 bases between the germline ends. Researchers barred patients who had uncontrolled infection, other autoimmune disease, pregnancy or lactation.

Sequencing used blood. V usage is TRBV9 and J usage is TRBJ1-5; D may be TRBD1 (5 bases). The origin of this receptor is a woman under 40 with Graves' hyperthyroidism. CDR3 loop: CASSVGSGEYNQPQHF. The CDR3 nucleotides are TGTGCCAGCAGCGTAGGGTCGGGGGAGTACAATCAGCCCCAGCATTTT.